This TCR beta chain was identified in a study of T cells in localized non-small cell lung cancer (TCRdb year 2020). The study in broad terms: The study analyzed T cell repertoires of 200 to 250 early-stage NSCLC patients, comparing tumors and uninvolved tumor-adjacent lungs. All 220 or so NSCLC patients in the cohort were treatment-naive and had localized lung tumors that were resected. The mean age of the NSCLC patients was about 67 years, with about 130 men and over 100 women. The research as a whole found: Longer overall survival was associated with higher blood T cell density, whereas shorter survival was associated with higher adjacent-lung clonality. A median of about 55 of the top 100 tumor clones were detected in paired uninvolved adjacent lung, and around 30 of these tumor clones were also found among the top 100 clones of the paired uninvolved adjacent lung. Uninvolved tumor-adjacent lung showed the highest T cell clonality, higher than tumor, which suggests more focused antigenic responses in the adjacent lung. Because the study design was exploratory, TCR variables were selected using unadjusted p-values without false-discovery rate correction. Because multi-region tumor sequencing was not performed, intratumor heterogeneity could not be ruled out.

The germline ends are 8 bases apart after V is trimmed by 4 bases and J by 8 bases. As encoded in the germline V gene (reference sequence), CDR1 is LNHNV while CDR2 is YYDKDF. The CDR3 spans 12 residues, from the cysteine through the phenylalanine. Only the CDR3 portion is preserved as DNA: 36 bases, with reading frame beginning at the first base. As for this clone: The clone's antigen remains unknown. Base quality data are lacking; no much larger clone is found one base away.

TCR beta CDR3 regions were sequenced from DNA using the immunoSEQ Assay. As for how the authors treated the data: T cell density was computed as TCR beta template counts normalized to usable DNA estimated by amplifying housekeeping genes. Richness was estimated using the preseqR package, with extrapolation to 400,000 templates for PBMC samples and to 120,000 templates for tissue samples. Clonality was calculated as one minus Pielou's evenness. Tissue-enriched TCRs were identified through differential abundance testing performed on productive amino-acid clonotypes, with a minimum total count of 5 and an alpha of 0.1. The Jaccard Index and the Morisita Overlap Index were used to quantify repertoire overlap between compartments. GLIPH grouped TCR beta CDR3s together with public tetramer-defined viral CDR3s, and a viral motif had to include at least three viral sequences and show V-gene enrichment. TCRdb took over this immuneACCESS table, retaining in-frame rearrangements with V and J assigned. Such tables are incomplete; in checked studies, under half of the missing clones stem from an unresolved V gene, and the remainder is unexplained. V and J calls plus clone size are reproduced from that table; the DNA served to infer D and trimming. The sample profile shows about 77,000 clones; 70% to 90% of them were found once. The top ten clonotypes cover approximately 22% of the sample.

At diagnosis, peripheral blood, uninvolved tumor-adjacent lung and tumor were collected and stored as a combination of fresh-frozen and FFPE material. For TCR repertoire profiling, blood samples were analyzed in the form of peripheral blood mononuclear cells. The clonotype originates from a woman aged 35-75 years with stage I squamous cell lung carcinoma. This sequence uses TRBV15 and TRBJ1-4, with the D gene uncertain. The specimen was peripheral blood, collected before any cancer treatment. The CDR3 protein is CATSMADEKLFF. The DNA sequence is as follows: TGTGCCACCAGCATGGCCGACGAAAAACTGTTTTTT. Reference TRBV15 and TRBJ1-4 proteins supply the regions before and after the CDR3; the full variable domain is: DAMVIQNPRYQVTQFGKPVTLSCSQTLNHNVMYWYQQKSSQAPKLLFHYYDKDFNNEADTPDNFQSRRPNTSFCFLDIRSPGLGDTAMYLCATSMADEKLFFGSGTQLSVL.